This TCR beta chain was observed in a study of molecular identifiers for immune sequencing clone quantification. Study-wide results and caveats: One cell's worth of spiked Jurkat TCR RNA was reportedly detectable among 900,000 to 1,000,000 naive cells.

The V gene lost 0 bases and the J gene lost 10 bases, with 15 bases spanning the gap. This CDR3 contains 15 residues. The germline V gene has CDR1 LGHNA and CDR2 YSLEER. As regards this clonotype: What it binds is not known.

Methods described previously were used for bulk TCR libraries, and listed TCR primers were applied. TCRdb processed the PCR reads anew with MiXCR; each CDR3 protein has one entry. The sample records approximately 500,000 distinct CDR3 sequences, about a fifth being singletons. A CD8+CD4-CCR7+CD45RA+ phenotype served as the sorting definition for naive CD8 T cells. Sequenced: naive CD8+ T cells from blood, with Jurkat cell RNA spiked in. Subset here: FACS-sorted CD8+CD4-CCR7+CD45RA+ naive T cells. V and J are TRBV4-3 and TRBJ1-4, with a tentative D call TRBD1 (5 bases). The sequence was obtained from a human donor in good health. Some libraries in this study had Jurkat cell RNA spiked in. CDR3 in amino acids: CASSQDRIGTGKLFF. The DNA for the CDR3 is TGCGCCAGCAGCCAAGATCGTATAGGGACTGGAAAACTGTTTTTT.